These T cell receptor beta chains were read from a single sample in a study of tumor-infiltrating lymphocytes in localized non-small cell lung cancer. Profiling relied on immunoSEQ multiplex PCR, and the TCRdb table lists in-frame clones only, not all of them. Of around 12,000 clones in the sample, 82% were seen once. Material for sequencing was uninvolved lung tissue not adjacent to the tumor. These receptors all stem from a human donor with non-small cell lung cancer. Both conserved end residues are part of each CDR3. The D gene is left open where the match is weak. Clone size is shown for a subset of rows, as once, few, many or a class of expanded clone.

cdr3_nt cdr3_aa v_call d_call clone_size j_call
TGTGCCAGCAATTATGTTGGGGGAACGGGAGAGCAGTACTTC CASNYVGGTGEQYF TRBV2 - - TRBJ2-7
TGTGCCAGCAGCTTAGACCAATTCAAGCAGTTCTTC CASSLDQFKQFF TRBV7-2 - - TRBJ2-1
TGTGCCAGTGCCTATACAGGGAATCAGCCCCAGCATTTT CASAYTGNQPQHF TRBV19 - large TRBJ1-5
TGCGCCAGCAGCTTAGCGGGGGGGATCCAAGAGACCCAGTACTTC CASSLAGGIQETQYF TRBV4-1 TRBD2 - TRBJ2-5
TGTGCCAGCAGTTACTCTTCTGGGGCCAACGTCCTGACTTTC CASSYSSGANVLTF TRBV25-1 - - TRBJ2-6
TGCGCCAGCAGCCCCTCGAGCCTTAGGTCACCCCTCCACTTT CASSPSSLRSPLHF TRBV5-1 - - TRBJ1-6
TGTGCCAGCAGGGAGGGGGACTACTATGGCTACACCTTC CASREGDYYGYTF TRBV7-9 - - TRBJ1-2
TGTGCCAGTAGTCCCTCTCGGTACAATGAGCAGTTCTTC CASSPSRYNEQFF TRBV19 - - TRBJ2-1
TGTGCCAGCAGCTTTGGGCAAATGACTGAACCGTACTTC CASSFGQMTEPYF TRBV7-2 - - TRBJ2-7
TGTGCCAGCAGCTACCAACGGAGTAACTACGAGCAGTACTTC CASSYQRSNYEQYF TRBV7-2 - - TRBJ2-7
TGTGCCAGCAGCTTAGATCGCTGGGGGGAACAGCCCCAGCATTTT CASSLDRWGEQPQHF TRBV7-2 - - TRBJ1-5
TGTGCCAGCAGCTTAGCGCCTAGCGGGGTGGCAGATACGCAGTATTTT CASSLAPSGVADTQYF TRBV7-9 TRBD2 - TRBJ2-3
TGTGCCAGCAGCTTGGGAAGGGTGGAAAAACTGTTTTTT CASSLGRVEKLFF TRBV5-4 - once TRBJ1-4